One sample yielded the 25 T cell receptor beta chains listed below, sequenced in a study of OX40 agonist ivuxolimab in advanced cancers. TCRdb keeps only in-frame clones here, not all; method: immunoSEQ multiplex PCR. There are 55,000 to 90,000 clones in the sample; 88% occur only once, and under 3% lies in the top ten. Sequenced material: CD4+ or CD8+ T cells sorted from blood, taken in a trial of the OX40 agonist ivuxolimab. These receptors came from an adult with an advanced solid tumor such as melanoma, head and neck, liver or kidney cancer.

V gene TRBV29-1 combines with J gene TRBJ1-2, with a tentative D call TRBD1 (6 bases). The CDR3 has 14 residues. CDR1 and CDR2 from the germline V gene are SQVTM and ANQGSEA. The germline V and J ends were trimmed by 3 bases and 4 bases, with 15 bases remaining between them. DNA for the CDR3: TGCAGCGTTGAGGTTAAGACAGGCCGCTATGGCTACACCTTC. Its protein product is CSVEVKTGRYGYTF.

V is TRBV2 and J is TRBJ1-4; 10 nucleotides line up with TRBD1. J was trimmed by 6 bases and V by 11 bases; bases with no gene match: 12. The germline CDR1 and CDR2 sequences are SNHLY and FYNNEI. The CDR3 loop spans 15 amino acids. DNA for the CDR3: TGTGCCGGGGCCACCTCCGGACAGGGGGATGAAAAACTGTTTTTT. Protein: CAGATSGQGDEKLFF. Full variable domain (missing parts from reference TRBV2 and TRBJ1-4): EPEVTQTPSHQVTQMGQEVILRCVPISNHLYFYWYRQILGQKVEFLVSFYNNEISEKSEIFDDQFSVERPDGSNFTLKIRSTKLEDSAMYFCAGATSGQGDEKLFFGSGTQLSVL.

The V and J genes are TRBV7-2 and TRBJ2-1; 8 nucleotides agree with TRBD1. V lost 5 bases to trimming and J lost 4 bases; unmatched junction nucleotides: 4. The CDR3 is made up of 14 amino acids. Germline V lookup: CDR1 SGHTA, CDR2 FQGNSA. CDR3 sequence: CASSGTGGYNEQFF. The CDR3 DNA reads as TGTGCCAGCAGCGGGACAGGAGGATACAATGAGCAGTTCTTC.

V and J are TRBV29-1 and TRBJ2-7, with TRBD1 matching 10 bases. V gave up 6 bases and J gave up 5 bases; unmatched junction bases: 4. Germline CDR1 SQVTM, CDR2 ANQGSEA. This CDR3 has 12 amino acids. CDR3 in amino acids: CSVTGGADEQYF. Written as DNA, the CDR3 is TGCAGCGTGACAGGGGGCGCGGACGAGCAGTACTTC.

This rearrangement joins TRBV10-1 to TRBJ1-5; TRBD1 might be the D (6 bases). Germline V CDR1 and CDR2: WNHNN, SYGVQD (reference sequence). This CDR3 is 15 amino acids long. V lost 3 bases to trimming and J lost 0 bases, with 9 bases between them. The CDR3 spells CASSDGGASNQPQHF. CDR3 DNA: TGCGCCAGCAGTGATGGGGGCGCTAGCAATCAGCCCCAGCATTTT.

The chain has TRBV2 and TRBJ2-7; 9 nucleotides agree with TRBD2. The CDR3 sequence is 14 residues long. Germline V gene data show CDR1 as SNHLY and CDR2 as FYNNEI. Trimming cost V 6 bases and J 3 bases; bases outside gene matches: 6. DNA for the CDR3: TGTGCCAGCAGCCTAGCGGGGAGGGGCTACGAGCAGTACTTC. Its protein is CASSLAGRGYEQYF.

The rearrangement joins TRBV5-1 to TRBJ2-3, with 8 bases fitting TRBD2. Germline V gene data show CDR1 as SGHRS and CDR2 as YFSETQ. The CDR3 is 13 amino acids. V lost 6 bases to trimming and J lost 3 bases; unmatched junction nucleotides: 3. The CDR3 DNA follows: TGCGCCAGCAAGCGGGAGTTGACAGATACGCAGTATTTT. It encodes CASKRELTDTQYF.

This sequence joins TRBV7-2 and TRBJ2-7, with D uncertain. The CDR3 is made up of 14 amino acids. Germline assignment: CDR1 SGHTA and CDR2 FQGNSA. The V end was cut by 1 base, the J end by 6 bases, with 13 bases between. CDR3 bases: TGTGCCAGCAGCTTAGGACGACCGGAGCGCGAGCAGTACTTC. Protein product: CASSLGRPEREQYF.

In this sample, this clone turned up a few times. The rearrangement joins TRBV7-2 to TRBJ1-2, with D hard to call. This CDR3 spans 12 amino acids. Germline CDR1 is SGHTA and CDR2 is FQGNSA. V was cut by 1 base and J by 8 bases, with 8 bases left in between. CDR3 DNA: TGTGCCAGCAGCTTAGAGCCGACCGGCTACACCTTC. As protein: CASSLEPTGYTF.

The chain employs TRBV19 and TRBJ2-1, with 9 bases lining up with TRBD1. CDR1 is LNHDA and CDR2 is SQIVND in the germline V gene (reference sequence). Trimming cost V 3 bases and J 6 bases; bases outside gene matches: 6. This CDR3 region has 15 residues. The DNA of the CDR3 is TGTGCCAGTAGTATCCTTGACAGGGGGTTCAATGAGCAGTTCTTC. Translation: CASSILDRGFNEQFF.

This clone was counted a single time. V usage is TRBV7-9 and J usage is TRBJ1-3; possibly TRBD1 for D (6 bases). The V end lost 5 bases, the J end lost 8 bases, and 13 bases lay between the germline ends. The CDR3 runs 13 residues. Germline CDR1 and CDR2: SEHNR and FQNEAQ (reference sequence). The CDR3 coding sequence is TGTGCCAGCAGCCTACGACAGGTGGACACCATATATTTT. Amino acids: CASSLRQVDTIYF.

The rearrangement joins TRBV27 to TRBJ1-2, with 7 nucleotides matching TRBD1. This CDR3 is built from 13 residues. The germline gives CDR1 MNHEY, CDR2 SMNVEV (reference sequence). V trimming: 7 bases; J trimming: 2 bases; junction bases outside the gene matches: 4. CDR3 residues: CASKGQVNYGYTF. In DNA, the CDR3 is TGTGCCAGCAAAGGACAGGTCAACTATGGCTACACCTTC.

This chain's CDR3 is CASSLGGTPPYEQYF. For the CDR3, the DNA is TGTGCCAGCAGCTTAGGTGGGACTCCCCCCTACGAGCAGTACTTC. The chain uses TRBV7-2 and TRBJ2-7; D is possibly TRBD2 (6 bases). Germline V gene sequence: CDR1 SGHTA, CDR2 FQGNSA. The CDR3 loop spans 15 amino acids. The V end was cut by 1 base, the J end by 2 bases, with 12 bases between.

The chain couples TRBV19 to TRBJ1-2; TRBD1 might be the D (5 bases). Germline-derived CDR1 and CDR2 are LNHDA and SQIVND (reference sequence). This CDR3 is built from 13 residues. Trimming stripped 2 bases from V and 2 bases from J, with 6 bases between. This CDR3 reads CASSIPGNYGYTF. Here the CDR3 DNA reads TGTGCCAGTAGTATACCAGGGAACTATGGCTACACCTTC. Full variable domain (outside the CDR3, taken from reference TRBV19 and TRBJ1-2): DGGITQSPKYLFRKEGQNVTLSCEQNLNHDAMYWYRQDPGQGLRLIYYSQIVNDFQKGDIAEGYSVSREKKESFPLTVTSAQKNPTAFYLCASSIPGNYGYTFGSGTRLTVV.

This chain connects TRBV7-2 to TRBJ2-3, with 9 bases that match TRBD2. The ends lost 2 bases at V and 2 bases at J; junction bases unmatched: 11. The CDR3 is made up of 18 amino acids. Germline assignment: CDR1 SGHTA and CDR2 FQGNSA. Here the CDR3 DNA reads TGTGCCAGCAGCTTATTTCGAGGCGGGAGGGCCTTCACAGATACGCAGTATTTT. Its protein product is CASSLFRGGRAFTDTQYF.

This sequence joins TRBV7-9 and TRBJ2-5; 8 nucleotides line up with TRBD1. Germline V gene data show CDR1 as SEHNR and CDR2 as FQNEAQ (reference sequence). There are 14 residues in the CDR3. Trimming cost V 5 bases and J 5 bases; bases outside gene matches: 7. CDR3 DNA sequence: TGTGCCAGCAGCAGGACAGGGTTGGGGGAGACCCAGTACTTC. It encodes CASSRTGLGETQYF.

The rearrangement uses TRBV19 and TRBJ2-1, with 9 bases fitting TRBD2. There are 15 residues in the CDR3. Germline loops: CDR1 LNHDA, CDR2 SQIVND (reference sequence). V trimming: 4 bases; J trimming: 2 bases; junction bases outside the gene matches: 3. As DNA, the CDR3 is TGTGCCAGTAGTAGCATAGCGGGAGCCTACAATGAGCAGTTCTTC. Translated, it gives CASSSIAGAYNEQFF.

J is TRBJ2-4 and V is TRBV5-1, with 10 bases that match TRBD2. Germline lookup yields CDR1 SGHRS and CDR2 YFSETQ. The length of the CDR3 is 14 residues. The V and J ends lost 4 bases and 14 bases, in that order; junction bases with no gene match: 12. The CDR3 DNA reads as TGCGCCAGCAGCCCGGGTGGCCTAGCGGGAGAGGAGTACTTC. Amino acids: CASSPGGLAGEEYF.

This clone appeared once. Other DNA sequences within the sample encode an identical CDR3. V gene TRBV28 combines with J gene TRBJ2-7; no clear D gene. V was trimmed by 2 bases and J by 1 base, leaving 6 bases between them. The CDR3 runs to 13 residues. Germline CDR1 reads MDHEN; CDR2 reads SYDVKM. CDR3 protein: CASSLSSSYEQYF. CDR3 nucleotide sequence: TGTGCCAGCAGTTTAAGTAGTTCCTACGAGCAGTACTTC.

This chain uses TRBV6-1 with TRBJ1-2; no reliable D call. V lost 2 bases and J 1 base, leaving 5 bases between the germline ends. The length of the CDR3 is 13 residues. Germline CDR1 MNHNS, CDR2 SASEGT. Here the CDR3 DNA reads TGTGCCAGCAGTGAAAGGGATAACTATGGCTACACCTTC. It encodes CASSERDNYGYTF.

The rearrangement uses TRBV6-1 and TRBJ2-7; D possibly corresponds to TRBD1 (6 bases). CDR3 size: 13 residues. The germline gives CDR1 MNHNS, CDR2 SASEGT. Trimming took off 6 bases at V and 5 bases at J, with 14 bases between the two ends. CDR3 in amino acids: CASSPGTWNEQYF. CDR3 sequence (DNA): TGTGCCAGCAGCCCCGGGACATGGAACGAGCAGTACTTC.

CDR3 DNA sequence: TGTGCCAGCAGCTTAGATAGCGGGAGGGGAGAGACCCAGTACTTC. Translating it yields CASSLDSGRGETQYF. This chain joins TRBV11-2 and TRBJ2-5, with 11 positions matching TRBD2. The CDR3 spans 15 residues. Trimming cost V 0 bases and J 4 bases; bases outside gene matches: 1. Germline V lookup: CDR1 SGHAT, CDR2 FQNNGV.

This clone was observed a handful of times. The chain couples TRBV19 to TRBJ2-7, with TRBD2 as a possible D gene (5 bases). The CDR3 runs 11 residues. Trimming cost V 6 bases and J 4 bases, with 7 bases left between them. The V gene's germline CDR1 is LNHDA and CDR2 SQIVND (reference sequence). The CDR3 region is CASSEGYEQYF. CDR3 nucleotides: TGTGCCAGTAGCGAGGGTTACGAGCAGTACTTC. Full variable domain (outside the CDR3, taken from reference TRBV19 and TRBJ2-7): DGGITQSPKYLFRKEGQNVTLSCEQNLNHDAMYWYRQDPGQGLRLIYYSQIVNDFQKGDIAEGYSVSREKKESFPLTVTSAQKNPTAFYLCASSEGYEQYFGPGTRLTVT.

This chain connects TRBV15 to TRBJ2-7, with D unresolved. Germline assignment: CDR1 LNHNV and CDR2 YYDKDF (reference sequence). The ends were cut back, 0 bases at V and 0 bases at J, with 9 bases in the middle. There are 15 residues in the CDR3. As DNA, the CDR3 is TGTGCCACCAGCAGAGATAAGGCGGCCTCCTACGAGCAGTACTTC. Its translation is CATSRDKAASYEQYF.

The DNA for the CDR3 is TGTGCCAGCGCGATCCCCGCGGGAGTGGGTAACTATGGCTACACCTTC. This encodes CASAIPAGVGNYGYTF. This sequence joins TRBV28 and TRBJ1-2; D gene ambiguous. Germline CDR1 MDHEN, CDR2 SYDVKM. The V and J ends lost 8 bases and 1 base respectively, with 20 bases between them. This CDR3 contains 16 residues.